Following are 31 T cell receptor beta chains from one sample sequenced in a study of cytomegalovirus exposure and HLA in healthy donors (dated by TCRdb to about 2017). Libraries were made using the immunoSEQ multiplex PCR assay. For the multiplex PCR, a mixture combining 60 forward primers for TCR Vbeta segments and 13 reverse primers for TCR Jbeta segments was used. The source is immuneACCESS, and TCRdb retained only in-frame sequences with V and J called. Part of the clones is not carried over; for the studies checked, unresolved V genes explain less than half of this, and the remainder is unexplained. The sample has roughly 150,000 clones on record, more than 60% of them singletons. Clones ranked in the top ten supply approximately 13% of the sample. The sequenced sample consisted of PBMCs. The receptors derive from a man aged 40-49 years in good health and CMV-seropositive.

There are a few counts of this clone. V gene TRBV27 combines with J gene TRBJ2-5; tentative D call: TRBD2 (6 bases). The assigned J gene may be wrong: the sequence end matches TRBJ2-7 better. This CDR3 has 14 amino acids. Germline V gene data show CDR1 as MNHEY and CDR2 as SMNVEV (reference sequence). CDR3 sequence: CASKWDLRNYEQYF. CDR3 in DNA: TGTGCCAGCAAGTGGGACTTGCGAAATTACGAGCAGTACTTC.

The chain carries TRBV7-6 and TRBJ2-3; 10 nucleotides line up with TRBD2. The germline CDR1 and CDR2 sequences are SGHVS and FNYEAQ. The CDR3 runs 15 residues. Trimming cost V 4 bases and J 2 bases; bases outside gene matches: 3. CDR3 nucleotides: TGTGCCAGCAGCTATCTAGCGGGAGCCACAGATACGCAGTATTTT. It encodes CASSYLAGATDTQYF.

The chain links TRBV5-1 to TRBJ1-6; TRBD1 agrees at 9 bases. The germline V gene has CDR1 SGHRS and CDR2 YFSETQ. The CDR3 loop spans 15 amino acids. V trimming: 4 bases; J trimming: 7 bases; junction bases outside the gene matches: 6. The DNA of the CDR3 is TGCGCCAGCAGCCAATCGACAGGGGGGAATTCACCCCTCCACTTT. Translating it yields CASSQSTGGNSPLHF.

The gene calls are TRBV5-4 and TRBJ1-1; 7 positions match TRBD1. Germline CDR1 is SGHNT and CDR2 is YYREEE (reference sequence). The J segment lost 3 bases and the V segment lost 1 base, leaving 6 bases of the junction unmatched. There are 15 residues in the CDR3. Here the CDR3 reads CASSLKGGFHTEAFF. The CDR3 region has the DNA TGTGCCAGCAGCTTGAAAGGGGGCTTTCACACTGAAGCTTTCTTT.

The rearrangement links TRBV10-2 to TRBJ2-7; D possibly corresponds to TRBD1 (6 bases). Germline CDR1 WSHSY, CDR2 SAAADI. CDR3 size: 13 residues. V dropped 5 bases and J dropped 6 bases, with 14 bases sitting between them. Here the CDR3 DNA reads TGCGCCAGCAGTCGGCAGGGGATGGGCGAGCAGTACTTC. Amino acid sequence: CASSRQGMGEQYF.

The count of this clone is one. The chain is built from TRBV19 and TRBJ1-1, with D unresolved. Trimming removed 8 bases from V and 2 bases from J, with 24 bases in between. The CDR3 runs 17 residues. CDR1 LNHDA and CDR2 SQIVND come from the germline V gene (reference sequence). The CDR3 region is CASRSGISRPGNTEAFF. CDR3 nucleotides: TGTGCCAGTCGATCCGGGATAAGCAGGCCCGGTAACACTGAAGCTTTCTTT.

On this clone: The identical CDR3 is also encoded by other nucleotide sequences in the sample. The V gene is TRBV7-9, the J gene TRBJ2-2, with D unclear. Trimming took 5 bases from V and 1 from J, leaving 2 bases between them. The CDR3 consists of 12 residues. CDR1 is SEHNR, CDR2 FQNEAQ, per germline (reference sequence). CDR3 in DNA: TGTGCCAGCAGCCTGAACACCGGGGAGCTGTTTTTT. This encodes CASSLNTGELFF.

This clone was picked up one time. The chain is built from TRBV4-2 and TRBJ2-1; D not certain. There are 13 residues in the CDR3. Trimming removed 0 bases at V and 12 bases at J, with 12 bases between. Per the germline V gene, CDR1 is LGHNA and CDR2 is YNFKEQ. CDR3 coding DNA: TGTGCCAGCAGCCAAGAGGCGACCTCGGGGCAGTTCTTC. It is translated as CASSQEATSGQFF.

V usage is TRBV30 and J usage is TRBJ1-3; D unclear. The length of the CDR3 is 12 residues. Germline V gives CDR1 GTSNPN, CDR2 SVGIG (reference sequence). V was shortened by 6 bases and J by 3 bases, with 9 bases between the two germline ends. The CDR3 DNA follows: TGTGCCTGCGAACTAGTTGGAAACACCATATATTTT. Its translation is CACELVGNTIYF.

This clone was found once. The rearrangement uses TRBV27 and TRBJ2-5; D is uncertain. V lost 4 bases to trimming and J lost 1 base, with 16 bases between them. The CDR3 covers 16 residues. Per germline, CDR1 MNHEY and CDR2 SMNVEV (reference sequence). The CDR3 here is CASSSLNYLLQETQYF. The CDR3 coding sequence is TGTGCCAGCAGTTCTCTAAACTACCTACTCCAAGAGACCCAGTACTTC.

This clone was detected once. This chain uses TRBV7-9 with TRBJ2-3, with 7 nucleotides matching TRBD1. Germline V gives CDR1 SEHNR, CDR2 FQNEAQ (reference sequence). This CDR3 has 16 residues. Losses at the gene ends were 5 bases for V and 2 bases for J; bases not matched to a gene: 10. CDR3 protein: CASSALDRPDTDTQYF. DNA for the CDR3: TGTGCCAGCAGCGCTTTGGACAGGCCTGACACAGATACGCAGTATTTT.

The CDR3 DNA reads TGTGCCAGTAGTATACCGGGTCGCGGGACCGGGGAGCTGTTTTTT. Translated: CASSIPGRGTGELFF. V gene TRBV19 combines with J gene TRBJ2-2, with D perhaps matching TRBD2 (5 bases). Trimming removed 2 bases at V and 5 bases at J, with 12 bases between. The CDR3 is made up of 15 amino acids. Per the germline V gene, CDR1 is LNHDA and CDR2 is SQIVND (reference sequence).

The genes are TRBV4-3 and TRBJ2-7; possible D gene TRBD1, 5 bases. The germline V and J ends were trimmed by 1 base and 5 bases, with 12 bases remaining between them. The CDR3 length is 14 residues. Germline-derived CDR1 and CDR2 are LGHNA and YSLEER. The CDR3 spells CASSQGPGMDEQYF. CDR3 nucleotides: TGCGCCAGCAGCCAAGGGCCAGGGATGGACGAGCAGTACTTC.

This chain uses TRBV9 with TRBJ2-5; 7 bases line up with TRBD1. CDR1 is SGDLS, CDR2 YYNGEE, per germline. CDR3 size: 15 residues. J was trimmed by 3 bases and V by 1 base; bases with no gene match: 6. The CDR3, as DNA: TGTGCCAGCAGCGTATTAGGACAGGCAGAAGAGACCCAGTACTTC. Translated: CASSVLGQAEETQYF.

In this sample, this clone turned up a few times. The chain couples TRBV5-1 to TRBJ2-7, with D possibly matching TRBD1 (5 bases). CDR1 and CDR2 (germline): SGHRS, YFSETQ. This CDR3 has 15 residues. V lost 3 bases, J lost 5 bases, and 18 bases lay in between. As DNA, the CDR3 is TGCGCCAGCAGCTGGGGCCCTGGAAATCTGGACGAGCAGTACTTC. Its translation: CASSWGPGNLDEQYF.

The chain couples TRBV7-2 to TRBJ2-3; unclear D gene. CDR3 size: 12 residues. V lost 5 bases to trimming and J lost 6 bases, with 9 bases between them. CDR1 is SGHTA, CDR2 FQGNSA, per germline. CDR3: CASSLMRDTQYF. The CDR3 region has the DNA TGTGCCAGCAGCCTTATGAGGGATACGCAGTATTTT.

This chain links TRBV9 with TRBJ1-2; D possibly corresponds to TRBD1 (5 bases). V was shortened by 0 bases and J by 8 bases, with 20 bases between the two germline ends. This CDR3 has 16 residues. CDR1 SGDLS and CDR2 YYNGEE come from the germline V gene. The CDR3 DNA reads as TGTGCCAGCAGCGTAGGAACGTTAGGGCAGGGAGGGGGCTACACCTTC. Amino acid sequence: CASSVGTLGQGGGYTF.

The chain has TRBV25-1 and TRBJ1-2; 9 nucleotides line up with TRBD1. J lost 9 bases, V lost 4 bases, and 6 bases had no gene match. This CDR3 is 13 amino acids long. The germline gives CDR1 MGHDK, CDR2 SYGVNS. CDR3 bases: TGTGCCAGCAGTGCAAGGGACAGGGAACGCTACACCTTC. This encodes CASSARDRERYTF.

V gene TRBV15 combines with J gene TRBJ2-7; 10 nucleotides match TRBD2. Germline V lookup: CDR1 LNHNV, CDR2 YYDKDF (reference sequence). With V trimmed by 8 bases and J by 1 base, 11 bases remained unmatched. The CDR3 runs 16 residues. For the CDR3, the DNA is TGTGCCACCTCATTAGCGGGAGGCGTGTTATCCTACGAGCAGTACTTC. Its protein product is CATSLAGGVLSYEQYF. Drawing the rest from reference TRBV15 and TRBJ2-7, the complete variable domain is DAMVIQNPRYQVTQFGKPVTLSCSQTLNHNVMYWYQQKSSQAPKLLFHYYDKDFNNEADTPDNFQSRRPNTSFCFLDIRSPGLGDTAMYLCATSLAGGVLSYEQYFGPGTRLTVT.

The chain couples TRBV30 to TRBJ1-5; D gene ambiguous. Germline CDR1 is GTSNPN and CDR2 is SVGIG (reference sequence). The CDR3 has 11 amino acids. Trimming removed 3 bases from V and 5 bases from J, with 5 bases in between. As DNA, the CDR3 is TGTGCCTGGAGCCCAGATCAGCCCCAGCATTTT. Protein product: CAWSPDQPQHF.

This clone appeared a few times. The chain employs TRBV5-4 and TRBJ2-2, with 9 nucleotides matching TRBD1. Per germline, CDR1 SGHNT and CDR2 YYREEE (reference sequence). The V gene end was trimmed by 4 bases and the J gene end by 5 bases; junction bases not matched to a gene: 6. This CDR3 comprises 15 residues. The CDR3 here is CASSKRDRATGELFF. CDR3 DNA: TGTGCCAGCAGCAAGCGGGACAGGGCTACCGGGGAGCTGTTTTTT.

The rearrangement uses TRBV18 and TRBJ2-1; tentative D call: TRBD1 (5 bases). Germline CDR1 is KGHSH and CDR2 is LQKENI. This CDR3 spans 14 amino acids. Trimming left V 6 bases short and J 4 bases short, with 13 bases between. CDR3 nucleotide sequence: TGTGCCAGCTCCCCGGCAGGGTCTTACAATGAGCAGTTCTTC. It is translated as CASSPAGSYNEQFF.

This chain's CDR3 is CASSLGQGNEQFF. For the CDR3, the DNA is TGCGCCAGCAGCTTGGGACAGGGCAATGAGCAGTTCTTC. The chain carries TRBV5-1 and TRBJ2-1; 7 bases fit TRBD1. Trimming removed 0 bases from V and 6 bases from J; junction bases left unmatched: 0. This CDR3 has 13 amino acids. Germline loops: CDR1 SGHRS, CDR2 YFSETQ. The complete variable domain, with remaining parts taken from reference TRBV5-1 and TRBJ2-1, reads KAGVTQTPRYLIKTRGQQVTLSCSPISGHRSVSWYQQTPGQGLQFLFEYFSETQRNKGNFPGRFSGRQFSNSRSEMNVSTLELGDSALYLCASSLGQGNEQFFGPGTRLTVL.

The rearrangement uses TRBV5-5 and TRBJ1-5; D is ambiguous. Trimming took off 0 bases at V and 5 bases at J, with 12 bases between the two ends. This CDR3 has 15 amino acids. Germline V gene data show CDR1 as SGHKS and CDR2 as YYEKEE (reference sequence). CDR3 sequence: CASSLVVLSDQPQHF. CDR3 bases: TGTGCCAGCAGCTTGGTAGTTTTAAGTGATCAGCCCCAGCATTTT.

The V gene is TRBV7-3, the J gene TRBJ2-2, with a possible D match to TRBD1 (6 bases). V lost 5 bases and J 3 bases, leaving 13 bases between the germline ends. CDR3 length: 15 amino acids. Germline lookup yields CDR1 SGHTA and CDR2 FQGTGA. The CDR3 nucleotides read TGTGCCAGCAGCCTAATGGCAGGGGACACCGGGGAGCTGTTTTTT. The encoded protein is CASSLMAGDTGELFF.

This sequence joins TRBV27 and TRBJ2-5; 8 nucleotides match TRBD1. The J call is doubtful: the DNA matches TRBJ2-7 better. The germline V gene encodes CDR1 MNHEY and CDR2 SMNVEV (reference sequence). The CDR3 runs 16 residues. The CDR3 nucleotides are TGTGCCAGCAGTTTAGGACCGGGACAGGCATCCTACGAGCAGTACTTC. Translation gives CASSLGPGQASYEQYF.

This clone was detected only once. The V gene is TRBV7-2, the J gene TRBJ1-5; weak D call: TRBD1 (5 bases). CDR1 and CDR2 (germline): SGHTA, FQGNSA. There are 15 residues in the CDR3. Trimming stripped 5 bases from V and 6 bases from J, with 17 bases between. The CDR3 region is CASSPGNGGSQPQHF. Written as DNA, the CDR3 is TGTGCCAGCAGCCCGGGGAACGGGGGGAGTCAGCCCCAGCATTTT.

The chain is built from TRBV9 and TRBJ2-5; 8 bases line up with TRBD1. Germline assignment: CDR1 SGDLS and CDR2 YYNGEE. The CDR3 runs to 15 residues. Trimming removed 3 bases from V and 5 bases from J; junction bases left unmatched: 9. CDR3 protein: CASSATGVLGETQYF. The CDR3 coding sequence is TGTGCCAGCAGCGCGACAGGGGTTTTGGGGGAGACCCAGTACTTC.

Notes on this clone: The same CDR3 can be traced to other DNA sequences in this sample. CDR3: CASSLGTGAYEQYF. DNA for the CDR3: TGCGCCAGCAGCTTGGGGACAGGGGCCTACGAGCAGTACTTC. The chain couples TRBV5-1 to TRBJ2-7, with 9 bases that match TRBD1. The CDR3 runs 14 residues. Trimming removed 0 bases from V and 2 bases from J; junction bases left unmatched: 0. CDR1 is SGHRS and CDR2 is YFSETQ in the germline V gene.

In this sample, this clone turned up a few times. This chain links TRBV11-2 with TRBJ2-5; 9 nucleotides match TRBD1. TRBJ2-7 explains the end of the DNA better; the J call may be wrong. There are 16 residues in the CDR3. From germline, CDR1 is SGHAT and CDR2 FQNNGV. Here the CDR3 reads CASSLDDRGATYEQYF. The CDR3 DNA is TGTGCCAGCAGCTTAGATGACAGGGGGGCAACCTACGAGCAGTACTTC.

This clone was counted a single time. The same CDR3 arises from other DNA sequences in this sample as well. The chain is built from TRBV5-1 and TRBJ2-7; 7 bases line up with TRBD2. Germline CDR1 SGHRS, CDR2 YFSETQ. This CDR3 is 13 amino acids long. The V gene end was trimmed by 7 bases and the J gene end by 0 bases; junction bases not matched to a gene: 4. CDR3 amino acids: CASGRESSYEQYF. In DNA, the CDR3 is TGCGCCAGCGGGCGGGAGAGCTCCTACGAGCAGTACTTC. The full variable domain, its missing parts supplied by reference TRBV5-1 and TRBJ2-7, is KAGVTQTPRYLIKTRGQQVTLSCSPISGHRSVSWYQQTPGQGLQFLFEYFSETQRNKGNFPGRFSGRQFSNSRSEMNVSTLELGDSALYLCASGRESSYEQYFGPGTRLTVT.